These 15 T cell receptor beta chains share one sample of origin, sequenced in a study of cytomegalovirus exposure and HLA in healthy donors. TCRdb's copy holds only in-frame clones and misses some; the assay was immunoSEQ multiplex PCR. The table lists about 200,000 clones, over 75% of them singletons. Sequencing was done on a sample of PBMCs. These receptor sequences come from a woman younger than 30 in good health and CMV-seropositive.

The V call is TRBV6-6, the J call TRBJ1-1; D call uncertain. CDR3 length equals 13 residues. CDR1 MNHNY and CDR2 SVGAGI come from the germline V gene (reference sequence). V was pared by 6 bases and J by 0 bases, with 8 bases between. The CDR3 nucleotides read TGTGCCAGCAGATGGGAGGTGAACACTGAAGCTTTCTTT. It encodes CASRWEVNTEAFF.

The V call is TRBV6-5, the J call TRBJ1-2; D is unresolved. The V end was cut by 3 bases, the J end by 0 bases, with 11 bases between. The CDR3 loop spans 15 amino acids. Germline-derived CDR1 and CDR2 are MNHEY and SVGAGI. The CDR3 DNA is TGTGCCAGCAGTTATAGTGTGGAGACTAACTATGGCTACACCTTC. This sequence encodes CASSYSVETNYGYTF.

V usage is TRBV10-3 and J usage is TRBJ1-4; D is uncertain. Trimming pared 2 bases from V and 0 bases from J, leaving 10 bases between. CDR1 is ENHRY and CDR2 is SYGVKD in the germline V gene. This CDR3 has 16 residues. CDR3 sequence (DNA): TGTGCCATCAGTGAGGGAACAGCTGCAACTAATGAAAAACTGTTTTTT. This gives the protein CAISEGTAATNEKLFF.

The rearrangement links TRBV30 to TRBJ2-2; D possibly corresponds to TRBD1 (6 bases). Germline V lookup: CDR1 GTSNPN, CDR2 SVGIG (reference sequence). The CDR3 sequence is 16 residues long. The V gene lost 3 bases and the J gene lost 4 bases, with 18 bases spanning the gap. The CDR3, as DNA: TGTGCCTGGAGCACAGGGATAGCTCGGGGCACCGGGGAGCTGTTTTTT. Encoded protein: CAWSTGIARGTGELFF. The full variable domain, in which reference TRBV30 and TRBJ2-2 provide the parts outside the CDR3, is SQTIHQWPATLVQPVGSPLSLECTVEGTSNPNLYWYRQAAGRGLQLLFYSVGIGQISSEVPQNLSASRPQDRQFILSSKKLLLSDSGFYLCAWSTGIARGTGELFFGEGSRLTVL.

This clone has just a few counts. CDR3 in amino acids: CAWFEGNTEAFF. In DNA, the CDR3 is TGTGCCTGGTTTGAGGGAAACACTGAAGCTTTCTTT. J is TRBJ1-1 and V is TRBV30; D uncertain. CDR1 and CDR2 (germline): GTSNPN, SVGIG (reference sequence). The CDR3 consists of 12 residues. V lost 5 bases to trimming and J lost 2 bases, with 9 bases between them.

The chain joins TRBV5-1 to TRBJ2-5; TRBD2 might be the D (5 bases). CDR3 length equals 14 residues. Germline loops: CDR1 SGHRS, CDR2 YFSETQ. Trimming removed 3 bases at V and 1 base at J, with 10 bases between. CDR3: CASSYASSQETQYF. The CDR3 DNA reads as TGCGCCAGCAGCTATGCTAGCAGCCAAGAGACCCAGTACTTC.

The chain couples TRBV18 to TRBJ2-7; D is uncertain. From germline, CDR1 is KGHSH and CDR2 LQKENI. The CDR3 extends over 13 amino acids. The V end was cut by 2 bases, the J end by 3 bases, with 8 bases between. The DNA of the CDR3 is TGTGCCAGCTCACCAACCACGGGCTACGAGCAGTACTTC. It specifies CASSPTTGYEQYF.

The rearrangement joins TRBV27 to TRBJ2-1; maybe TRBD2 (6 bases). V lost 7 bases and J lost 7, with 14 bases in between. The germline gives CDR1 MNHEY, CDR2 SMNVEV (reference sequence). The CDR3 is 13 residues long. The CDR3 spells CASTPSALNEQFF. The CDR3 DNA follows: TGTGCCAGCACGCCTAGCGCGCTTAATGAGCAGTTCTTC.

The genes are TRBV6-6 and TRBJ1-2, with TRBD1 matching over 8 bases. Germline lookup yields CDR1 MNHNY and CDR2 SVGAGI (reference sequence). The CDR3 contains 15 residues. The ends lost 5 bases at V and 4 bases at J; junction bases unmatched: 9. CDR3 nucleotides: TGTGCCAGCAGTCATTACTGGGACAGGTCCTATGGCTACACCTTC. This translates into CASSHYWDRSYGYTF.

The genes are TRBV5-1 and TRBJ1-1, with TRBD1 as a possible D gene (5 bases). This CDR3 is 14 amino acids long. Germline CDR1 and CDR2: SGHRS and YFSETQ. V lost 0 bases, J lost 5 bases, and 11 bases lay in between. Written as DNA, the CDR3 is TGCGCCAGCAGCTTGGACAGGCGGGGGACTGAAGCTTTCTTT. It yields the protein CASSLDRRGTEAFF.

CDR3 DNA sequence: TGTGCCAGCAGCTCCTACAGGGGTCAGCCCCAGCATTTT. It yields the protein CASSSYRGQPQHF. The chain recombines TRBV7-2 with TRBJ1-5; 7 positions match TRBD1. V gave up 4 bases and J gave up 6 bases; unmatched junction bases: 3. The CDR3 is 13 residues long. The germline CDR1 and CDR2 sequences are SGHTA and FQGNSA.

In nucleotides, the CDR3 is TGTGCCAGCAGTGACGGACTAGCGGGAGGGACCGGGGAGCTGTTTTTT. Encoded protein: CASSDGLAGGTGELFF. The rearrangement uses TRBV5-6 and TRBJ2-2; 15 positions match TRBD2. CDR3 length: 16 amino acids. Germline lookup yields CDR1 SGHDT and CDR2 YYEEEE. V dropped 5 bases and J dropped 5; count of bases not matched to a gene: 4.

V is TRBV5-6 and J is TRBJ2-2; D not resolved. Germline V gives CDR1 SGHDT, CDR2 YYEEEE. The CDR3 spans 17 residues. V dropped 0 bases and J dropped 6 bases, with 18 bases sitting between them. CDR3: CASSLERPVGLPGELFF. In nucleotides, the CDR3 is TGTGCCAGCAGCTTGGAACGGCCAGTGGGCTTACCCGGGGAGCTGTTTTTT.

The V gene is TRBV7-9, the J gene TRBJ1-2; possible D gene TRBD1, 6 bases. Germline loops: CDR1 SEHNR, CDR2 FQNEAQ (reference sequence). This CDR3 is 16 amino acids long. The V end lost 7 bases, the J end lost 0 bases, and 18 bases lay between the germline ends. CDR3 in amino acids: CASTRYGTLTNYGYTF. CDR3 nucleotides: TGTGCCAGCACGAGATATGGGACACTAACTAACTATGGCTACACCTTC.

This clone was seen only a few times. At the DNA level, this CDR3 is encoded by other sequences in the same sample as well. The V and J genes are TRBV7-9 and TRBJ1-4, with D possibly TRBD1 on 5 matching bases. This CDR3 is built from 13 residues. The V and J ends lost 2 bases and 5 bases respectively, with 6 bases between them. From germline, CDR1 is SEHNR and CDR2 FQNEAQ (reference sequence). The CDR3 region is CASSLPGNEKLFF. In DNA, the CDR3 is TGTGCCAGCAGCTTACCAGGGAATGAAAAACTGTTTTTT.